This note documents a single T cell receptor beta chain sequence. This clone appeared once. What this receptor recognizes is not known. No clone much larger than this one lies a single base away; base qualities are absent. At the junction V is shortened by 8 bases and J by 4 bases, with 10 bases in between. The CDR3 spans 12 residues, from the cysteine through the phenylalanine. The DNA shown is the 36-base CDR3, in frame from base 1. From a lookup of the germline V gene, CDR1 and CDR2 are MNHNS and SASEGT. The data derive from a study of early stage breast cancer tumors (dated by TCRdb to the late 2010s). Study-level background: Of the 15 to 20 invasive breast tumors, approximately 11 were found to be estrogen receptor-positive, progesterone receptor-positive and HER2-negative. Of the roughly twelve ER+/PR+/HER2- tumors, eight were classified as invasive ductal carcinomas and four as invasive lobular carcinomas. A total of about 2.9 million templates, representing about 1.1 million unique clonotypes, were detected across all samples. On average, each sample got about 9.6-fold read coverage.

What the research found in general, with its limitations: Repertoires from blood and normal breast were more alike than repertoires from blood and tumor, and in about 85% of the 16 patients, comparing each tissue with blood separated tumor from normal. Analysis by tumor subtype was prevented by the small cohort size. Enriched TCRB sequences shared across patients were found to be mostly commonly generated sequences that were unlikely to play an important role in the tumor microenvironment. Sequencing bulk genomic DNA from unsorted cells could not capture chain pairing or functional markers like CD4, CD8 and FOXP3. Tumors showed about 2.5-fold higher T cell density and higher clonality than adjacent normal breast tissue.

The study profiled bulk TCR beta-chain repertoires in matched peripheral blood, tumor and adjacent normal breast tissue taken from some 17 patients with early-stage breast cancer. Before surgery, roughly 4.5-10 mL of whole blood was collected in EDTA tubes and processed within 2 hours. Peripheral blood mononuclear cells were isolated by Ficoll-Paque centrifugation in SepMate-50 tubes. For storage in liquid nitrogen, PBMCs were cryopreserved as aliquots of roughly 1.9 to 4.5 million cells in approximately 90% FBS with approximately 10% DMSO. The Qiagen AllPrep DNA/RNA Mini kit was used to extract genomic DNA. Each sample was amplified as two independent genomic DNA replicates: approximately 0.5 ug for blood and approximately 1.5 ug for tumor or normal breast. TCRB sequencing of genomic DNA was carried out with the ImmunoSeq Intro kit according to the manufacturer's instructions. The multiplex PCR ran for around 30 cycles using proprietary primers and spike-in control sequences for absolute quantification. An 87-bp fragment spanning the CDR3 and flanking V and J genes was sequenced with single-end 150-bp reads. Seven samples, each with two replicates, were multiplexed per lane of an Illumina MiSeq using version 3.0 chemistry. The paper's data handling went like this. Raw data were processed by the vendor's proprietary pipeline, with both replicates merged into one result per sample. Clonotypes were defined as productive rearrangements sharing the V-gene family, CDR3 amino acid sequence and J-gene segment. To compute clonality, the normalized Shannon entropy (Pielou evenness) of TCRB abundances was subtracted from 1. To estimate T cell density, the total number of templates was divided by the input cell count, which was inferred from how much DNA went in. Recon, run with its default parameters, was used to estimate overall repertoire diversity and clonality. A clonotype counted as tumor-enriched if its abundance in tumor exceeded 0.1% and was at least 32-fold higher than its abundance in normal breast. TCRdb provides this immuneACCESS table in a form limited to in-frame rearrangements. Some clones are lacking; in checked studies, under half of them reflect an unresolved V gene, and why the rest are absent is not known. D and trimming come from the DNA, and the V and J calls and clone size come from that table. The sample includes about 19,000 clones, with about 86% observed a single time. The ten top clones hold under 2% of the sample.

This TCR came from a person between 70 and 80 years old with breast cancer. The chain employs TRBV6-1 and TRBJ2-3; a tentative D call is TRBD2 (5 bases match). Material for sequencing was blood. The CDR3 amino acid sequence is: CASAGLSDTQYF. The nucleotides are TGTGCCAGCGCCGGACTTTCAGATACGCAGTATTTT.